A selection of T cell receptor beta chains follows, all from one sample in a study of control samples from healthy donors and cancer patients. The data were produced by immunoSEQ multiplex PCR, yet TCRdb's version contains in-frame clones alone and is incomplete. The sample has about 38,000 clones, more than 70% seen once. Sequences were obtained from PBMCs. These receptors were taken from an older woman with lung cancer. CDR3s leave out the opening cysteine and the closing phenylalanine or tryptophan. A D gene is named only where the DNA matches it firmly.

V	length	D	CDR3
TRBV19	12	TRBD1	ASSLAGGIGEQY
TRBV7-2	12	TRBD1	ASSPQGAGGELF
TRBV7-8	12	-	ASSPNVRNTEAF
TRBV7-2	11	-	ASSLQEHQPQH
TRBV3-1/TRBV3-2	13	TRBD1	ASSQRQGGNEKLF
TRBV6-2/TRBV6-3	13	TRBD1	ASSYRTGGLYGYT
TRBV2	12	-	ASVLGEGFTEAF
TRBV10-2	10	-	ASSESDYEQY
TRBV9	13	-	ASSGGGGSYNEQF
TRBV11-2	14	-	ASSLGEGRRTYEQY
TRBV1	13	-	TSPEATGYDQPQH
TRBV5-4	12	TRBD1	ASSPGQGTDTQY
TRBV21-1	11	-	ASIIDTLTEAF
TRBV7-8	10	-	ASSLGTARLH
TRBV9	12	TRBD1	ASSVYRGQETQY
TRBV7-2	11	-	ASESSYNSPLH
TRBV11-2	12	-	ASSLDPTFYEQY
TRBV7-2	13	-	ASSPGGANTGELF
TRBV2	15	TRBD2	ASRRLAGVPYQETQY
TRBV7-3	11	-	ASSFGRNTEAF
TRBV19	11	-	ASRWGRAGELF
TRBV7-5	19	-	ARSLVLAGGQFWKSQETQY
TRBV12-3/TRBV12-4	11	-	ASSPQIDQPQH
TRBV19	11	-	ASSIGRENEQF
TRBV6-1	12	-	ASSEQALPGELF
TRBV7-2	13	-	ASKAEGVGVREQY
TRBV6-4	11	-	ASIRFPYDEQF
TRBV2	11	-	ASSENGLQPQH
TRBV25-1	14	TRBD2	ASRSRGEGSGEELF
TRBV21-1	17	-	ASSTPGQGLLGDLSPLH
TRBV9	14	TRBD2	ASSAGSGREADTQY
TRBV6-5	12	-	ASSYSGRTDTQY
TRBV6-2/TRBV6-3	15	TRBD1	ASSYLFRGQGDTEAF
TRBV5-4	15	TRBD2	ASSSTSGGTEGETQY
TRBV11-1	13	-	ASSPRGGGNQPQH
TRBV12-3/TRBV12-4	11	TRBD2	ASSFGGSNEQY
TRBV3-1/TRBV3-2	10	-	ASSPREETQY
TRBV19	16	-	ASSTSPLGTAVNQPQH
TRBV11-2	13	-	ASSLQGSSYNEQF
TRBV5-1	14	-	ASSFQPQGSNTEAF
TRBV18	11	TRBD1	ASSPLDRGGYT
TRBV5-1	13	-	ASSLPGSGANVLT
TRBV10-3	14	TRBD1	AISELSTGGNYGYT
TRBV6-1	13	-	ASSEARGGIEKLF
TRBV18	15	TRBD1	ASSPSRDRVHENTIY
TRBV7-9	13	-	ASSLKSGSNYGYT
TRBV7-9	13	-	ASSLGATPITEAF
TRBV12-5	12	-	ASALGGSVETQY
TRBV6-5	11	-	ASTRESPYEQY
TRBV6-5	10	-	ASSSGAGVQF
TRBV5-1	12	-	ASSERTEAYGYT
TRBV7-2	11	-	ASSLQPINEQF
TRBV5-4	12	-	ASSTNDELTEQF
TRBV19	12	-	ASSIVATSYEQY
TRBV4-3	15	TRBD2	ASSQDLTSGRMNEQF
TRBV14	14	-	ASSQGGVPYTDTQY
TRBV29-1	10	-	SVTKMNTEAF
TRBV12-5	14	TRBD1	ASGLVRTGFLEKLF
TRBV14	12	-	ASRPRAGNTEAF
TRBV4-1	13	TRBD1	ASSHPGQPTGELF